These T cell receptor beta chains were read from a single sample in a study of blood T cell repertoires in COVID-19. Here immunoSEQ multiplex PCR was the method, and the copy in TCRdb shows in-frame clones only, minus some. The profile covers 210,000 or so clones, with approximately 81% appearing a single time and approximately 18% taken by the ten largest. The source material was peripheral blood. The receptors shown here come from a woman over 75 with active or convalescent COVID-19. Each CDR3 is given with its conserved first and last residue. D genes are given only for firm matches.

NA	TRBJ1-2	TRBV27	CASSLRQGYGYTF	TGTGCCAGCAGTCTGCGCCAGGGCTATGGCTACACCTTC
TRBD1	TRBJ2-4	TRBV27	CASSFSSWDRGDIQYF	TGTGCCAGCAGCTTCTCATCCTGGGACAGGGGGGACATTCAGTACTTC
TRBD1	TRBJ1-5	TRBV19	CASSPWTGSNQPQHF	TGTGCCAGTAGTCCCTGGACAGGGAGCAATCAGCCCCAGCATTTT
TRBD1	TRBJ1-1	TRBV30	CAWRGSQGKGWLDTEAFF	TGTGCCTGGAGAGGCTCACAGGGGAAAGGTTGGCTTGACACTGAAGCTTTCTTT
NA	TRBJ1-3	TRBV6-5	CASKEVAGNTIYF	TGTGCCAGCAAGGAGGTCGCCGGAAACACCATATATTTT
TRBD2	TRBJ2-7	TRBV3-1/TRBV3-2	CASSQYAGTSGGYYEQYF	TGTGCCAGCAGCCAGTACGCCGGGACTAGCGGGGGGTACTACGAGCAGTACTTC
NA	TRBJ2-3	TRBV11-3	CASSFYKRSRVRDTQYF	TGTGCCAGCAGCTTTTATAAACGATCCCGGGTAAGAGATACGCAGTATTTT
TRBD2	TRBJ2-1	TRBV7-2	CASTGKLAGDEQFF	TGTGCCAGCACCGGGAAATTAGCGGGGGATGAGCAGTTCTTC
NA	TRBJ1-2	TRBV6-5	CASSYSMGRVEGYTF	TGTGCCAGCAGTTACTCGATGGGCAGGGTTGAAGGCTACACCTTC
NA	TRBJ2-3	TRBV6-5	CASSYSAARLGDTQYF	TGTGCCAGCAGTTACTCGGCCGCGCGGCTTGGAGATACGCAGTATTTT